Below, 12 T cell receptor beta chains from the same sample are listed, as sequenced in a study of tissue T cells after allogeneic stem cell transplantation. Repertoires were generated with immunoSEQ multiplex PCR, while TCRdb's copy carries only in-frame clones and drops some. The sample consists of some 25,000 clones, about 90% of them appearing once. The sequencing here drew on blood, taken before transplantation. The receptors stem from a male donor at least 60 years old who later had graft-versus-host disease after an allogeneic stem cell transplant.

In this sample, this clone turned up once. The V gene is TRBV27, the J gene TRBJ2-1, with 7 bases aligning to TRBD2. The CDR3 has 15 amino acids. V was clipped by 7 bases and J by 4 bases; unmatched bases: 10. Germline CDR1 MNHEY, CDR2 SMNVEV (reference sequence). CDR3 nucleotide sequence: TGTGCCAGCACTCACGGGCGGGGAGGGTACAATGAGCAGTTCTTC. Translation: CASTHGRGGYNEQFF.

V usage is TRBV27 and J usage is TRBJ1-1; tentatively, D is TRBD1 (5 bases). CDR1 and CDR2 (germline): MNHEY, SMNVEV (reference sequence). The CDR3 extends over 14 amino acids. Trimming left V 8 bases short and J 4 bases short, with 17 bases between. In nucleotides, the CDR3 is TGTGCCAGCGTGCCAGACAGAAGGTTCACTGAAGCTTTCTTT. This encodes CASVPDRRFTEAFF.

The CDR3 spells CASSFEGGPNTGELFF. The CDR3 DNA follows: TGTGCCAGCAGTTTTGAAGGGGGTCCGAACACCGGGGAGCTGTTTTTT. This chain joins TRBV6-2 or TRBV6-3 and TRBJ2-2; D perhaps matches TRBD1 (6 bases). This CDR3 contains 16 residues. CDR1 and CDR2 (germline): MNHEY, SVGEGT. V was clipped by 4 bases and J by 0 bases, with 12 bases between them.

The J gene is TRBJ2-1, the V gene TRBV24-1; weak D call: TRBD1 (6 bases). The V gene's germline CDR1 is KGHDR and CDR2 SFDVKD. With 5 bases removed from V and 5 bases from J, the gap between germline ends came to 18 bases. This CDR3 is 16 amino acids long. The DNA of the CDR3 is TGTGCCACCAGTGCAGGACAGATTGGGTTGAACAATGAGCAGTTCTTC. Translating gives CATSAGQIGLNNEQFF.

This chain joins TRBV5-4 and TRBJ1-1; unclear D gene. Trimming shortened V by 2 bases and J by 0 bases, and 8 bases separated the two germline ends. Germline V gene sequence: CDR1 SGHNT, CDR2 YYREEE (reference sequence). This CDR3 spans 14 amino acids. CDR3 DNA sequence: TGTGCCAGCAGCTTCCCCAGTATGAACACTGAAGCTTTCTTT. Protein product: CASSFPSMNTEAFF. The full variable domain, in which reference TRBV5-4 and TRBJ1-1 provide the parts outside the CDR3, is ETGVTQSPTHLIKTRGQQVTLRCSSQSGHNTVSWYQQALGQGPQFIFQYYREEENGRGNFPPRFSGLQFPNYSSELNVNALELDDSALYLCASSFPSMNTEAFFGQGTRLTVV.

The J gene is TRBJ1-1, the V gene TRBV6-5, with 9 positions matching TRBD1. Germline loops: CDR1 MNHEY, CDR2 SVGAGI. This CDR3 comprises 16 residues. The junction had 5 bases not matched to a gene; V was cut back by 2 bases and J by 1 base. The CDR3 spells CASSYGLGQGNTEAFF. In DNA form, the CDR3 reads TGTGCCAGCAGTTACGGATTGGGACAGGGGAACACTGAAGCTTTCTTT.

This clone was detected once. The CDR3 loop is CASSLGPTQGLTEAFF. The CDR3 nucleotides are TGCGCCAGCAGCTTGGGCCCTACCCAGGGGCTCACTGAAGCTTTCTTT. The chain couples TRBV5-1 to TRBJ1-1; tentatively, D is TRBD1 (6 bases). V was clipped by 0 bases and J by 4 bases, with 16 bases between them. Germline V gene data show CDR1 as SGHRS and CDR2 as YFSETQ. The CDR3 runs to 16 residues. Looking up the rest from reference TRBV5-1 and TRBJ1-1 gives the full variable domain: KAGVTQTPRYLIKTRGQQVTLSCSPISGHRSVSWYQQTPGQGLQFLFEYFSETQRNKGNFPGRFSGRQFSNSRSEMNVSTLELGDSALYLCASSLGPTQGLTEAFFGQGTRLTVV.

This clone has more than one count but fewer than ten. This chain connects TRBV2 to TRBJ2-7, with 7 bases identical to TRBD1. V shed 7 bases and J 0 bases; nucleotides not matched to a gene: 6. CDR3 size: 14 residues. The germline gives CDR1 SNHLY, CDR2 FYNNEI. CDR3 nucleotide sequence: TGTGCCAGCACCCAACAGGGGAGCTCCTACGAGCAGTACTTC. This codes for CASTQQGSSYEQYF.

The chain joins TRBV4-1 to TRBJ1-4, with D tentatively TRBD1 (6 bases). Looked up from germline, CDR1 is MGHRA and CDR2 is YSYEKL. This CDR3 comprises 17 residues. Trimming left V 3 bases short and J 8 bases short, with 22 bases between. In nucleotides, the CDR3 is TGCGCCAGCAGCCAGGGAAGACGGGACATCCTCGGAGAAAAACTGTTTTTT. As protein: CASSQGRRDILGEKLFF.

This clone showed up just once. The V and J genes are TRBV18 and TRBJ1-1; D gene unclear. Germline loops: CDR1 KGHSH, CDR2 LQKENI. The CDR3 extends over 13 amino acids. V lost 6 bases and J 10 bases, leaving 18 bases between the germline ends. CDR3 sequence (DNA): TGTGCCAGCTCGCCCACGGAGGGCTCGGGAGCTTTCTTT. The encoded protein is CASSPTEGSGAFF.

The V and J genes are TRBV19 and TRBJ1-5; D gene uncertain. The CDR3 is 14 amino acids. Germline CDR1 and CDR2: LNHDA and SQIVND (reference sequence). V was cut by 5 bases and J by 5 bases, with 13 bases left in between. The CDR3 region has the DNA TGTGCCAGTAGTCCAGGCGAGTGGGATCAGCCCCAGCATTTT. As protein: CASSPGEWDQPQHF.

J is TRBJ2-1 and V is TRBV6-5; D is uncertain. The CDR3 is 14 amino acids. Per the germline V gene, CDR1 is MNHEY and CDR2 is SVGAGI. The CDR3 protein is CTSNPGQRFNEQFF. Written as DNA, the CDR3 is TGTACTTCAAACCCCGGGCAACGGTTTAATGAGCAGTTCTTC.